The rows below give T cell receptor beta chains drawn from one sample of a study of graft-versus-host responses after intestinal transplantation. Profiled with immunoSEQ multiplex PCR; TCRdb holds only in-frame clones, not every one. The table lists approximately 54,000 clones, about 81% of them singletons. No antigen is known for these receptors. The input for sequencing was unstimulated CD4+ T cells sorted from spleen or lymph node cells, taken before transplant. The receptors originated from a human donor who was the organ donor for an intestinal transplant. CDR3s include the opening cysteine and the closing phenylalanine or tryptophan. Fields, in order: V gene, D gene, J gene, CDR3 protein, CDR3 DNA. The D gene is left open where the match is weak.

TRBV2,-,TRBJ2-7,CASSDRGRYEQYF,TGTGCCAGCAGTGATCGGGGTCGCTACGAGCAGTACTTC
TRBV19,-,TRBJ2-3,CASSPGLDTQYF,TGTGCCAGTAGTCCAGGACTAGATACGCAGTATTTT
TRBV7-2,TRBD2,TRBJ2-1,CASGRLAAQPEQFF,TGTGCCAGCGGCCGACTAGCGGCCCAGCCGGAGCAGTTCTTC
TRBV7-7,TRBD1,TRBJ1-1,CASSRDRDTEAFF,TGTGCCAGCAGCCGGGACAGGGACACTGAAGCTTTCTTT
TRBV10-1,-,TRBJ2-2,CASRARDTGELFF,TGCGCCAGCAGGGCTAGAGACACCGGGGAGCTGTTTTTT
TRBV11-2,TRBD2,TRBJ2-2,CASSLVGLAGWTGELFF,TGTGCCAGCAGCTTAGTTGGGCTAGCGGGATGGACCGGGGAGCTGTTTTTT
TRBV2,-,TRBJ2-7,CASSGQSSYEQYF,TGTGCCAGCAGTGGGCAGAGCAGCTACGAGCAGTACTTC
TRBV11-2,-,TRBJ1-2,CASSPPGAENYGYTF,TGTGCCAGCAGCCCCCCTGGGGCAGAGAACTATGGCTACACCTTC
TRBV19,-,TRBJ2-7,CASTRAGTLPDEQYF,TGTGCCAGTACCCGGGCCGGGACTCTCCCCGACGAGCAGTACTTC
TRBV11-2,-,TRBJ2-7,CASSLDLTGLYEQYF,TGTGCCAGCAGCTTAGATTTAACGGGACTCTACGAGCAGTACTTC
TRBV6-1,TRBD1,TRBJ1-1,CASSELHPQPGQLNTEAFF,TGTGCCAGCAGTGAATTGCACCCTCAACCGGGACAGCTGAACACTGAAGCTTTCTTT
TRBV19,-,TRBJ1-5,CASSISGGSNQPQHF,TGTGCCAGTAGTATATCCGGAGGTAGCAATCAGCCCCAGCATTTT
TRBV13,TRBD1,TRBJ1-2,CASSRDREEYGYTF,TGTGCCAGCAGCAGGGACAGGGAGGAATATGGCTACACCTTC
TRBV11-3,TRBD1,TRBJ2-2,CASSLSTGANTGELFF,TGTGCCAGCAGCTTATCCACAGGGGCGAACACCGGGGAGCTGTTTTTT
TRBV19,TRBD2,TRBJ2-7,CASSSGLAGFYEQYF,TGTGCCAGTAGTTCGGGACTAGCAGGGTTCTACGAGCAGTACTTC
TRBV21-1,-,TRBJ2-7,CASSKGSIGSSYEQYF,TGTGCCAGCAGCAAAGGATCGATAGGCAGCTCCTACGAGCAGTACTTC
TRBV6-6,-,TRBJ2-1,CASSYSEGEQFF,TGTGCCAGCAGTTACTCCGAGGGGGAGCAGTTCTTC
TRBV29-1,-,TRBJ2-1,CSVEKGGNEQFF,TGCAGCGTGGAAAAGGGTGGCAATGAGCAGTTCTTC
TRBV4-3,TRBD2,TRBJ2-2,CASSLSGDPGELFF,TGCGCCAGCAGCCTGAGCGGGGATCCCGGGGAGCTGTTTTTT
TRBV6-5,TRBD2,TRBJ2-2,CASSLSGVGAGELFF,TGTGCCAGCTCCCTCAGCGGGGTTGGTGCCGGGGAGCTGTTTTTT
TRBV23-1,-,TRBJ2-6,CASPVAPGANVLTF,TGCGCCAGCCCCGTGGCCCCTGGGGCCAACGTCCTGACTTTC
TRBV6-5,-,TRBJ2-7,CASSRTAGYEQYF,TGTGCCAGCAGTAGGACAGCCGGCTACGAGCAGTACTTC